Listed below are T cell receptor beta chains from one sample, sequenced in a study of shared clonotypes between healthy human individuals. Repertoires were generated with immunoSEQ multiplex PCR, while TCRdb's copy carries only in-frame clones and drops some. This sample has fewer than 850,000 clones, with around 96% found just once. The source material was naive CD8+ T cells sorted from blood. These receptors were collected from a man between 25 and 39 years old in good health. Both conserved end residues are part of each CDR3. The order of the fields is V gene, D gene, clone size, J gene, CDR3 protein, CDR3 DNA. A D gene is named only where the DNA matches it firmly. Only part of the rows carry a size: once, few, many, or a class if the clone is expanded.

TRBV7-9	TRBD2	.	TRBJ2-5	CASSSLAGGIQYF	TGTGCCAGCAGCTCCCTAGCGGGAGGGATCCAGTACTTC
TRBV27	.	.	TRBJ2-1	CASSPDSSSYNEQFF	TGTGCCAGCAGTCCAGACAGCAGCTCCTACAATGAGCAGTTCTTC
TRBV5-5	.	once	TRBJ2-1	CASSYSIGPVLEQFF	TGTGCCAGCAGCTACTCTATAGGGCCGGTTCTTGAGCAGTTCTTC
TRBV11-2	TRBD1	.	TRBJ2-7	CASSSPLRYQGVYEQYF	TGTGCCAGCAGCTCCCCCCTGAGATATCAGGGGGTCTACGAGCAGTACTTC
TRBV11-2	.	.	TRBJ2-3	CASSFFPREDEDTQYF	TGTGCCAGCAGCTTCTTCCCGAGGGAGGACGAAGATACGCAGTATTTT
TRBV5-4	.	once	TRBJ1-1	CASSSVPGALNTEAFF	TGTGCCAGCAGCTCCGTCCCCGGGGCACTGAACACTGAAGCTTTCTTT
TRBV29-1	.	.	TRBJ2-1	CSVGREYNEQFF	TGCAGCGTTGGTCGGGAGTACAATGAGCAGTTCTTC
TRBV28	TRBD2	.	TRBJ2-3	CASSVERESTDTQYF	TGTGCCAGCAGTGTCGAGCGGGAGAGCACAGATACGCAGTATTTT
TRBV7-8	.	.	TRBJ2-1	CASSNIQSRGEQFF	TGTGCCAGCAGCAATATACAGTCTAGGGGTGAGCAGTTCTTC
TRBV2	.	.	TRBJ1-1	CASSDTLNTEAFF	TGTGCCAGCAGTGACACCTTGAACACTGAAGCTTTCTTT
TRBV9	.	.	TRBJ2-5	CASSVGTEQMETQYF	TGTGCCAGCAGCGTAGGGACGGAGCAAATGGAGACCCAGTACTTC
TRBV5-6	.	.	TRBJ1-1	CASSFGTRDTEAFF	TGTGCCAGCAGCTTTGGGACGAGGGACACTGAAGCTTTCTTT
TRBV13	.	.	TRBJ2-1	CASSFTGTARNEQFF	TGTGCCAGCAGCTTCACAGGGACGGCCAGGAATGAGCAGTTCTTC
TRBV19	.	.	TRBJ1-4	CASSITDSNEKLFF	TGTGCCAGTAGTATAACGGACAGCAATGAAAAACTGTTTTTT
TRBV13	.	.	TRBJ2-7	CASSKGTDEQYF	TGTGCCAGCAGCAAGGGGACTGACGAGCAGTACTTC
TRBV11-2	.	.	TRBJ2-1	CASTSGLGRGQFF	TGTGCCAGCACCTCAGGGTTAGGGCGCGGGCAGTTCTTC
TRBV5-6	.	.	TRBJ2-7	CASSLGGLSSYEQYF	TGTGCCAGCAGTTTGGGGGGATTGAGCTCCTACGAGCAGTACTTC
TRBV10-3	.	.	TRBJ2-7	CAITDDSSYEQYF	TGTGCCATCACCGACGACAGCTCCTACGAGCAGTACTTC
TRBV6-4	TRBD2	.	TRBJ2-7	CASSFRGTSGLSYEQYF	TGTGCCAGCAGTTTCCGGGGGACTAGCGGTCTCTCCTACGAGCAGTACTTC
TRBV9	TRBD2	.	TRBJ2-1	CASSISGRLNEQFF	TGTGCCAGCAGTATAAGCGGGAGGTTAAATGAGCAGTTCTTC
TRBV27	TRBD1	.	TRBJ1-1	CATRTGNTEAFF	TGTGCCACCAGGACAGGGAACACTGAAGCTTTCTTT
TRBV7-9	TRBD1	.	TRBJ1-4	CASSPTGTGGEKLFF	TGTGCCAGCAGCCCCACCGGGACAGGGGGAGAAAAACTGTTTTTT
TRBV13	TRBD2	.	TRBJ2-5	CASSPEREGLETQYF	TGTGCCAGCAGCCCAGAGCGGGAGGGCCTGGAGACCCAGTACTTC
TRBV11-2	.	.	TRBJ2-7	CASSLEGPSAYEQYF	TGTGCCAGCAGCTTAGAAGGGCCATCTGCCTACGAGCAGTACTTC
TRBV4-1	.	.	TRBJ2-1	CASSQGARDPYLRTPGDEQFF	TGCGCCAGCAGCCAAGGGGCCCGGGACCCATATCTTCGGACCCCCGGGGATGAGCAGTTCTTC
TRBV7-9	TRBD2	.	TRBJ2-7	CASSPGTSGRYEQYF	TGTGCCAGCAGCCCAGGGACTAGCGGGAGATACGAGCAGTACTTC
TRBV6-6	.	few	TRBJ2-3	CASRTQGPDTQYF	TGTGCCAGCAGAACCCAGGGCCCAGATACGCAGTATTTT
TRBV7-9	.	.	TRBJ2-3	CASSSKDTQYF	TGTGCCAGCAGCTCTAAAGATACGCAGTATTTT
TRBV7-9	.	.	TRBJ2-7	CASSLILGEWAYEQYF	TGTGCCAGCAGCTTAATCTTGGGGGAGTGGGCCTACGAGCAGTACTTC
TRBV2	TRBD2	.	TRBJ2-1	CASSPRFSGRAPEQFF	TGTGCCAGCAGTCCTAGATTTAGCGGGAGGGCTCCTGAGCAGTTCTTC
TRBV27	TRBD2	.	TRBJ2-1	CASRIAGLGYNEQFF	TGTGCCAGCAGAATAGCGGGACTAGGCTACAATGAGCAGTTCTTC
TRBV28	TRBD2	.	TRBJ2-5	CASRQRLAGDGETQYF	TGTGCCAGCAGACAAAGATTAGCGGGAGATGGAGAGACCCAGTACTTC
TRBV4-1	.	.	TRBJ2-7	CASSHSTASYEQYF	TGCGCCAGCAGCCACTCGACCGCCTCCTACGAGCAGTACTTC
TRBV15	.	.	TRBJ2-1	CATSGPIGGNEQFF	TGTGCCACCAGCGGACCGATTGGGGGGAATGAGCAGTTCTTC
TRBV7-9	.	.	TRBJ2-2	CASSLKGKGTGELFF	TGTGCCAGCAGCTTAAAGGGCAAAGGAACCGGGGAGCTGTTTTTT
TRBV9	.	.	TRBJ1-4	CASSVEGGSSNEKLFF	TGTGCCAGCAGCGTAGAGGGGGGGTCATCTAATGAAAAACTGTTTTTT
TRBV28	TRBD1	.	TRBJ2-6	CASSLEHRGRRTGANVLTF	TGTGCCAGCAGTTTAGAGCACAGGGGGCGAAGGACTGGGGCCAACGTCCTGACTTTC
TRBV6-6	.	.	TRBJ1-2	CASSYSNGINYGYTF	TGTGCCAGCAGTTACTCGAACGGGATCAACTATGGCTACACCTTC
TRBV15	.	.	TRBJ2-7	CATSEGAYEQYF	TGTGCCACTAGCGAGGGGGCCTACGAGCAGTACTTC
TRBV28	TRBD1	.	TRBJ1-1	CASSLSTGIDAEAFF	TGTGCCAGCAGTTTATCGACAGGGATTGACGCTGAAGCTTTCTTT
TRBV4-3	TRBD1	.	TRBJ2-1	CASSRTGDSEQFF	TGCGCCAGCAGCCGGACAGGGGATAGTGAGCAGTTCTTC
TRBV11-2	.	once	TRBJ2-1	CASSFLSLANPRGDEQFF	TGTGCCAGCAGCTTCTTGAGCCTAGCCAACCCAAGGGGGGATGAGCAGTTCTTC
TRBV4-1	.	.	TRBJ1-1	CASSQDMGRDTEAFF	TGCGCCAGCAGCCAAGATATGGGCAGGGACACTGAAGCTTTCTTT
TRBV7-9	TRBD2	.	TRBJ2-1	CASSTRLAGEQFF	TGTGCCAGCAGCACCCGACTAGCGGGTGAGCAGTTCTTC